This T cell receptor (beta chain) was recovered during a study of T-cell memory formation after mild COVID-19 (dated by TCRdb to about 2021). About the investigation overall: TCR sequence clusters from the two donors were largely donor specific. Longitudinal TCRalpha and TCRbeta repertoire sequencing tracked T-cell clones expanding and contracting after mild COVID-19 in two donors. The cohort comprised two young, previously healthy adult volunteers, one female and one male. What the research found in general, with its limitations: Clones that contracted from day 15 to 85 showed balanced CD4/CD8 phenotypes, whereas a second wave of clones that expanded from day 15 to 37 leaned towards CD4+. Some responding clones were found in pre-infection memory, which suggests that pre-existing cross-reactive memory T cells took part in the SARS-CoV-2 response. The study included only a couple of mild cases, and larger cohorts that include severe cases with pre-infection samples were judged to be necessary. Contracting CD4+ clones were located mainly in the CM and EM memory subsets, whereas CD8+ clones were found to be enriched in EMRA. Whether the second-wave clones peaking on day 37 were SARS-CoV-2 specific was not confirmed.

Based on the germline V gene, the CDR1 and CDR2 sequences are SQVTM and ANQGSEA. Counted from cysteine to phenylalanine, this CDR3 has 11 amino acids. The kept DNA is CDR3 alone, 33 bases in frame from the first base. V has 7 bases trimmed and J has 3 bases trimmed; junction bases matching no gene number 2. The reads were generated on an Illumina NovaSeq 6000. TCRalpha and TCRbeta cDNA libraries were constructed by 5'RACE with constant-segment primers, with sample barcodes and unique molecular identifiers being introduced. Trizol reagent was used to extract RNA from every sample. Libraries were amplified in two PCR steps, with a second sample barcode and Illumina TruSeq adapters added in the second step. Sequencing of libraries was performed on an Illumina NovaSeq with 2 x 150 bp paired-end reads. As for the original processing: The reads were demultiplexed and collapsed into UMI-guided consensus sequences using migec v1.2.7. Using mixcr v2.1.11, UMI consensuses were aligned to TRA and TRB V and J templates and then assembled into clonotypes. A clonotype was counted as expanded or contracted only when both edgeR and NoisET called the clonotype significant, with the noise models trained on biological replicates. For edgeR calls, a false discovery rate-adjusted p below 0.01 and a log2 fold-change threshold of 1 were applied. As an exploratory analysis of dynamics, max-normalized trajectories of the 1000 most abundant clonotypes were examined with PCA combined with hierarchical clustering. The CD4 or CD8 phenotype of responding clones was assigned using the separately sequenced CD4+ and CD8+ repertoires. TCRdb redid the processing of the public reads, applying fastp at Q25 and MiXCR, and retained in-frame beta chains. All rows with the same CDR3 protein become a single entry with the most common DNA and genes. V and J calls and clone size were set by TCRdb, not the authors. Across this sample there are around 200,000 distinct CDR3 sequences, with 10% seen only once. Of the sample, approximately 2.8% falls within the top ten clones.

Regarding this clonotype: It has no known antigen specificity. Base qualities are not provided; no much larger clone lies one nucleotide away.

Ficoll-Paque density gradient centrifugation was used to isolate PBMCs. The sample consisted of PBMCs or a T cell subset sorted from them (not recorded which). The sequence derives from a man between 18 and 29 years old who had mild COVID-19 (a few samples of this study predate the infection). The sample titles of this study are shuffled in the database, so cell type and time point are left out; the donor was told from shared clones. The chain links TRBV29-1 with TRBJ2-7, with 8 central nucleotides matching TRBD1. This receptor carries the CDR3 CSGGQDYEQYF. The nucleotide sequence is TGCAGCGGGGGACAGGACTACGAGCAGTACTTC.